Listed below are T cell receptor beta chains from one sample, sequenced in a study of cytomegalovirus exposure and HLA in healthy donors. Method: immunoSEQ multiplex PCR; TCRdb's copy keeps in-frame clones and lacks some. The profile covers hundreds of thousands of clones, with around 86% appearing a single time and roughly 0.82% taken by the ten largest. Sequencing was performed on PBMCs. The receptors come from a woman aged 18-29 years in good health and CMV-seronegative. Both conserved end residues are part of each CDR3. A D gene is named only where the DNA matches it firmly. Some rows have no size entry. The others give once, few or many, or a class for an expanded clone.

abundance	d_gene	j_gene	v_gene	CDR3nt	CDR3aa
.	.	TRBJ1-1	TRBV7-9	TGTGCCAGCAGCTACCAGGACACCTCCACTGAAGCTTTCTTT	CASSYQDTSTEAFF
.	TRBD1	TRBJ2-7	TRBV19	TGTGCCAGTAGTATGGGACAGGGCTACGAGCAGTACTTC	CASSMGQGYEQYF
.	TRBD1	TRBJ2-3	TRBV29-1	TGCAGCGTACCCGACAGGGAAGAAGATCCAGATACGCAGTATTTT	CSVPDREEDPDTQYF
.	TRBD1	TRBJ1-1	TRBV30	TGTGCCTGGAGTAACTTGGGTTACAACAGGGTAGAGGGGGCCACTGAAGCTTTCTTT	CAWSNLGYNRVEGATEAFF
.	TRBD1	TRBJ1-2	TRBV4-1	TGCGCCAGCAGCCAAGATCTGTCAGGGGGCAACGGCTACACCTTC	CASSQDLSGGNGYTF
.	TRBD1	TRBJ1-5	TRBV19	TGTGCCAGCTCCGGGACAGGGGTATCGTGGCAGCCCCAGCATTTT	CASSGTGVSWQPQHF
.	TRBD2	TRBJ2-2	TRBV25-1	TGTGCCAGCAAGTATAGCGGGAGCTCCGGGGAGCTGTTTTTT	CASKYSGSSGELFF
.	TRBD1	TRBJ2-7	TRBV14	TGTGCCAGCAGCCCATGGGACAGGGTTGAGTACGAGCAGTACTTC	CASSPWDRVEYEQYF
.	TRBD2	TRBJ2-1	TRBV27	TGTGCCAGCAGTTTTAGCGGGAGGGCCCCCAATGAGCAGTTCTTC	CASSFSGRAPNEQFF
few	TRBD1	TRBJ1-2	TRBV2	TGTGCCAGCAGTGCTGGACAGGGCCACTATGGCTACACCTTC	CASSAGQGHYGYTF
.	TRBD2	TRBJ2-1	TRBV7-2	TGTGCCAGCAGCCCCTCCAGCGGTAGCGGGAGTGAGCAGTTCTTC	CASSPSSGSGSEQFF
.	TRBD1	TRBJ1-5	TRBV28	TGTGCCAGCAGTTTGGGACAGGGAAGGGGGCGGGGGCAGCCCCAGCATTTT	CASSLGQGRGRGQPQHF
.	TRBD1	TRBJ1-2	TRBV6-1	TGTGCCAGCAGTGCCGGGACAGGCTATGCCGGCTACACCTTC	CASSAGTGYAGYTF
.	.	TRBJ2-1	TRBV5-4	TGTGCCAGCAGCTTGTGGGGCGGTGAGCAGTTCTTC	CASSLWGGEQFF
once	.	TRBJ1-5	TRBV19	TGTGCCAGTAGGCGGCAGACCGAATATAGCAATCAGCCCCAGCATTTT	CASRRQTEYSNQPQHF
.	TRBD2	TRBJ2-7	TRBV27	TGTGCCAGCAGTCCCCAAAGGGGGTTAGCGGGAGTTCCCTACGAGCAGTACTTC	CASSPQRGLAGVPYEQYF
.	.	TRBJ2-5	TRBV28	TGTGCCAGCAGTTCGGTGGAGCGGGCAAACCAAGAGACCCAGTACTTC	CASSSVERANQETQYF
.	TRBD2	TRBJ2-1	TRBV6-5	TGTGCCAGCAAACCGGGACTAGCATACAATGAGCAGTTCTTC	CASKPGLAYNEQFF
.	.	TRBJ2-1	TRBV19	TGTGCCAGTAGTATTTCGACAGGCTACAATGAGCAGTTCTTC	CASSISTGYNEQFF
.	TRBD2	TRBJ2-3	TRBV6-5	TGTGCCAGCAGTTACGACGTAGCGGGGAGCACAGATACGCAGTATTTT	CASSYDVAGSTDTQYF
.	TRBD2	TRBJ2-1	TRBV10-3	TGTGCCATCAGTGAGTCGGGACTAGCTGAGGGGGATGAGCAGTTCTTC	CAISESGLAEGDEQFF
.	TRBD1	TRBJ2-5	TRBV14	TGTGCCAGCAGCCAAGCACGCAGGGGGCGTGGAGAGACCCAGTACTTC	CASSQARRGRGETQYF
.	TRBD2	TRBJ2-1	TRBV28	TGTGCCAGCAGTTTATGGGGGACTAGTGGCGAGGTTGAGCAGTTCTTC	CASSLWGTSGEVEQFF
.	TRBD1	TRBJ1-1	TRBV7-2	TGTGCCAGCATTCGGACAGGGAGCACTGAAGCTTTCTTT	CASIRTGSTEAFF
.	TRBD1	TRBJ2-5	TRBV10-1	TGCGCCACAGGGGCGGGGTGGACAGGGGGCGCTGGTCAAGAGACCCAGTACTTC	CATGAGWTGGAGQETQYF
.	TRBD1	TRBJ1-2	TRBV28	TGTGCCAGCAGTGGGGACAGGGGCTATGGCTACACCTTC	CASSGDRGYGYTF
.	.	TRBJ2-6	TRBV27	TGTGCCAGCAGTTTCAAGGGGACAGGGGCCAACGTCCTGACTTTC	CASSFKGTGANVLTF
.	.	TRBJ1-1	TRBV5-6	TGTGCCAGCAGCTTGGCCGGGGGATACGGTGAAGCTTTCTTT	CASSLAGGYGEAFF
.	TRBD1	TRBJ2-7	TRBV9	TGTGCCAGCAGCGTAGGAGAGGACAGGGTCTACGAGCAGTACTTC	CASSVGEDRVYEQYF
.	.	TRBJ2-7	TRBV7-9	TGTGCCAGCATCCACTCGACAGGCGAATCCCCCTACGAGCAGTACTTC	CASIHSTGESPYEQYF
.	.	TRBJ1-2	TRBV6-5	TGTGCCAGCAGCCCCACAAAAAACTATGGCTACACCTTC	CASSPTKNYGYTF
.	TRBD1	TRBJ1-5	TRBV28	TGTGCCAGCAGCCCATCCGAGACAGGGAGTCAGCCCCAGCATTTT	CASSPSETGSQPQHF
.	TRBD1	TRBJ1-2	TRBV11-2	TGTGCCAGCAGCCATACAGGGGGCGACTATGGCTACACCTTC	CASSHTGGDYGYTF
.	.	TRBJ1-1	TRBV18	TGTGCCAGCTCAGGGGGGGGACACTTCGGCACTGAAGCTTTCTTT	CASSGGGHFGTEAFF
once	TRBD1	TRBJ2-7	TRBV4-1	TGCGCCAGCAGCCAAGCTTTGACAGGGGTAACCTACGAGCAGTACTTC	CASSQALTGVTYEQYF
.	.	TRBJ2-6	TRBV7-8	TGTGCCAGCAGCTTAGAGGGCCGGGACAGCGGGCGCTCTGGGGCCAACGTCCTGACTTTC	CASSLEGRDSGRSGANVLTF
once	TRBD1	TRBJ2-7	TRBV9	TGTGCCAGCAGCGTAGCGGACAGGCTGTCCGAGCAGTACTTC	CASSVADRLSEQYF
.	TRBD2	TRBJ2-1	TRBV11-2	TGTGCCAGCAGCTTCGGACTAGCGGGGGGGCCTTCAATTATTGAGCAGTTCTTC	CASSFGLAGGPSIIEQFF
once	.	TRBJ2-5	TRBV28	TGTGCCAGCAGTCCGCCTCATCCGGTGACCCAGTACTTC	CASSPPHPVTQYF
.	TRBD2	TRBJ2-3	TRBV4-2	TGTGCCAGCAGCCCACCGGGACTAGCTAGCACAGATACGCAGTATTTT	CASSPPGLASTDTQYF
.	.	TRBJ2-2	TRBV5-1	TGCGCCAGCAGCTTGGCAGTAACGAACACCGGGGAGCTGTTTTTT	CASSLAVTNTGELFF
.	.	TRBJ2-1	TRBV30	TGTGCCTGGAGTGTTCGAGGGGGGGGCGAGCAGTTCTTC	CAWSVRGGGEQFF
.	.	TRBJ1-5	TRBV27	TGTGCCAGCAGTTTATCCAGGGTCAATCAGCCCCAGCATTTT	CASSLSRVNQPQHF